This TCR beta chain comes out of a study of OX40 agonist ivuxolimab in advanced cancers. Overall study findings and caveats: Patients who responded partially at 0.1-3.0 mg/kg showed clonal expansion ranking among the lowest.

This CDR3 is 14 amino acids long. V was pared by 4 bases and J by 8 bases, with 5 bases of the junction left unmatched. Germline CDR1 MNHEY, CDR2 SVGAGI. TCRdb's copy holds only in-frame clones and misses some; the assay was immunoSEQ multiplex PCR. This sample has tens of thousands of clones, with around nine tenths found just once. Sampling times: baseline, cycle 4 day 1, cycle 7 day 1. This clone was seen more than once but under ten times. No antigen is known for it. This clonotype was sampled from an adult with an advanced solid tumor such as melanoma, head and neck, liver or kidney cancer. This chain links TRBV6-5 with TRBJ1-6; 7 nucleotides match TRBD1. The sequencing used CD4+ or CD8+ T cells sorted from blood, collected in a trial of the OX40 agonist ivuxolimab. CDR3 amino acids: CASSSDRVYSPLHF. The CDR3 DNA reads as TGTGCCAGCAGTTCTGACAGGGTTTATTCACCCCTCCACTTT.